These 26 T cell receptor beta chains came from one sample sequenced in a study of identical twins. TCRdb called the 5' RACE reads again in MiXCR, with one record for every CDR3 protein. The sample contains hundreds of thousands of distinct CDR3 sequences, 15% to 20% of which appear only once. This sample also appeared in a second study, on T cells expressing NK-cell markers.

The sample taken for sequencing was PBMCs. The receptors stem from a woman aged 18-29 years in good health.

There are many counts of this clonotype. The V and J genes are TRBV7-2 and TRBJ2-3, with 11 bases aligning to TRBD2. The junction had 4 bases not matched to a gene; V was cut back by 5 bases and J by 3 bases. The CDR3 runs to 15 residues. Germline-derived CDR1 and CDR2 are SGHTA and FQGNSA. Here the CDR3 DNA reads TGTGCCAGCAGCGGTGGACTAGCGGGTACAGATACGCAGTATTTT. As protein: CASSGGLAGTDTQYF.

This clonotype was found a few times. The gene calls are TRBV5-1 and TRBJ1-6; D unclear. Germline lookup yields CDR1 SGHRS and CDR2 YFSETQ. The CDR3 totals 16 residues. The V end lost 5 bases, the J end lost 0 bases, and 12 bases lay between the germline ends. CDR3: CASSSRTSSYNSPLHF. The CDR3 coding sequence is TGCGCCAGCAGTAGTCGGACCAGCTCCTATAATTCACCCCTCCACTTT.

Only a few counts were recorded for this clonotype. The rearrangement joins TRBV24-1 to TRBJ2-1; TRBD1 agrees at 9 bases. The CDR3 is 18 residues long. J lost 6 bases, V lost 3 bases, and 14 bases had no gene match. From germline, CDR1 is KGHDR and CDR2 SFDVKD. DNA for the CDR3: TGTGCCACCAGTGATCCGGAGGGCGGGACAGGGCGTAGCAATGAGCAGTTCTTC. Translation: CATSDPEGGTGRSNEQFF.

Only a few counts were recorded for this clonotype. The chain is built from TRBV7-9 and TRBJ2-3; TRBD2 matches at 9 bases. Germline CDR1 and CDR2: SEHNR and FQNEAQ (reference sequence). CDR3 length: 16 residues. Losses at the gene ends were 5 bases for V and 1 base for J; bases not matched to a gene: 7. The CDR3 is CASSRIVAGGTDTQYF. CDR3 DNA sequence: TGTGCCAGCAGCCGAATAGTAGCGGGAGGCACAGATACGCAGTATTTT.

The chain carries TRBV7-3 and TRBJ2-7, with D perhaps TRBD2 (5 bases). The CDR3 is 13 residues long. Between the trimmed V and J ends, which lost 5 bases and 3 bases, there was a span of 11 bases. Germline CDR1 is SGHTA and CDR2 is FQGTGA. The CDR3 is CASSAGVIYEQYF. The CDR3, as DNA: TGTGCCAGCAGCGCCGGGGTGATCTACGAGCAGTACTTC.

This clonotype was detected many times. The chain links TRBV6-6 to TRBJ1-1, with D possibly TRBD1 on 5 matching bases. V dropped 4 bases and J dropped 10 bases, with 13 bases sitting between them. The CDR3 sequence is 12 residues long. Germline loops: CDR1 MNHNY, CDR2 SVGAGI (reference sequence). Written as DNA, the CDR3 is TGTGCCAGCAGTTCCCCGGGGGTGGGAGCTTTCTTT. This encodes CASSSPGVGAFF.

The CDR3 protein is CASSRGENQPQHF. The CDR3 DNA reads as TGTGCCAGCAGTCGGGGGGAAAATCAGCCCCAGCATTTT. The rearrangement links TRBV6-1 to TRBJ1-5; D is possibly TRBD1 (5 bases). Between the trimmed V and J ends, which lost 5 bases and 4 bases, there was a span of 9 bases. The CDR3 consists of 13 residues. The germline gives CDR1 MNHNS, CDR2 SASEGT.

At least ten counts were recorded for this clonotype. In DNA form, the CDR3 reads TGTGCCAGCAGCCGACAGAGCACCGGGGAGCTGTTTTTT. Protein product: CASSRQSTGELFF. The chain recombines TRBV12-3 or TRBV12-4 with TRBJ2-2; D may be TRBD1 (5 bases). The CDR3 length is 13 residues. V gave up 6 bases and J gave up 4 bases, with 9 bases separating them.

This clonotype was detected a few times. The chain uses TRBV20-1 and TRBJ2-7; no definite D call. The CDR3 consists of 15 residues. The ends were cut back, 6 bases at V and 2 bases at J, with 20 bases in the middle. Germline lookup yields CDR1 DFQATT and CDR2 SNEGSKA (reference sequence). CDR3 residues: CSASADRQPTYEQYF. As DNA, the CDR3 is TGCAGTGCCAGCGCGGACCGGCAACCAACCTACGAGCAGTACTTC.

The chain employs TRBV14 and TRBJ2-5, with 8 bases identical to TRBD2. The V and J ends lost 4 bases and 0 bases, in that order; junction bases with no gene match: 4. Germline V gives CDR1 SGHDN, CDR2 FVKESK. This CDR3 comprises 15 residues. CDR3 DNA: TGTGCCAGCAGCCTAATAGCGGGGTACCAAGAGACCCAGTACTTC. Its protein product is CASSLIAGYQETQYF. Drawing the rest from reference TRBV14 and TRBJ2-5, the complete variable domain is EAGVTQFPSHSVIEKGQTVTLRCDPISGHDNLYWYRRVMGKEIKFLLHFVKESKQDESGMPNNRFLAERTGGTYSTLKVQPAELEDSGVYFCASSLIAGYQETQYFGPGTRLLVL.

CDR3 residues: CASSSLPAGSEETQYF. The CDR3 nucleotides read TGCGCCAGCAGCTCCCTTCCAGCGGGCTCAGAAGAGACCCAGTACTTC. The chain uses TRBV5-1 and TRBJ2-5; perhaps TRBD2 as D (6 bases). The CDR3 contains 16 residues. The germline CDR1 and CDR2 sequences are SGHRS and YFSETQ. The ends were cut back, 3 bases at V and 3 bases at J, with 18 bases in the middle.

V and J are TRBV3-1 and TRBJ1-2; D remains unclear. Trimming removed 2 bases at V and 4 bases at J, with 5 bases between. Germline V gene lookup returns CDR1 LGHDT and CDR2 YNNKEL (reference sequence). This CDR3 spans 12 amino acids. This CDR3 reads CASSQFGYGYTF. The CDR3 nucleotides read TGTGCCAGCAGCCAATTTGGCTATGGCTACACCTTC.

The CDR3 protein is CASSLPNSPEAFF. For the CDR3, the DNA is TGTGCCAGCAGCTTACCAAATTCGCCTGAAGCTTTCTTT. This chain links TRBV7-9 with TRBJ1-1; no firm D call. CDR1 is SEHNR, CDR2 FQNEAQ, per germline (reference sequence). This CDR3 region has 13 residues. Trimming took off 2 bases at V and 6 bases at J, with 10 bases between the two ends.

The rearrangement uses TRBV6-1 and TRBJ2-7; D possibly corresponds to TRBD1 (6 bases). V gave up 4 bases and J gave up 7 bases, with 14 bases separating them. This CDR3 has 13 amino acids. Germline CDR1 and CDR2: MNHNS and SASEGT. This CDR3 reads CASSVQGTGEQYF. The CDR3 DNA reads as TGTGCCAGCAGTGTACAGGGAACGGGGGAGCAGTACTTC.

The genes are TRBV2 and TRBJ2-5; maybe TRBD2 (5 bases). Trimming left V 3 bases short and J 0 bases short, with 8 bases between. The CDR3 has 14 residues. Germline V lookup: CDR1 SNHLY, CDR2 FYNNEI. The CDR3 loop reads CASSEDWYQETQYF. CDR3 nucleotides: TGTGCCAGCAGTGAGGACTGGTACCAAGAGACCCAGTACTTC.

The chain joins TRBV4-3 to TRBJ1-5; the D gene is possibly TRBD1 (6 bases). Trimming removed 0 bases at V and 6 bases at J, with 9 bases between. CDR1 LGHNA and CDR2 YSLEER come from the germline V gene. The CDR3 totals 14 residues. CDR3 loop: CASSQDRGGQPQHF. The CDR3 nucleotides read TGCGCCAGCAGCCAAGACAGGGGAGGTCAGCCCCAGCATTTT.

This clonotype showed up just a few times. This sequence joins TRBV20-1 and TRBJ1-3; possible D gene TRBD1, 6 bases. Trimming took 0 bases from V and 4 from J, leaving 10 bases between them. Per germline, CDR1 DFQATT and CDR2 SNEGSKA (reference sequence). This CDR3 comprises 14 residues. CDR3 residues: CSARDRQGGNTIYF. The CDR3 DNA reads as TGCAGTGCTAGAGACCGCCAGGGGGGAAACACCATATATTTT.

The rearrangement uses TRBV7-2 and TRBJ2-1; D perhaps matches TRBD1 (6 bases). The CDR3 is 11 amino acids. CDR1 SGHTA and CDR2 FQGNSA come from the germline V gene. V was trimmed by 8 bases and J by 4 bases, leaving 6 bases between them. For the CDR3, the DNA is TGTGCCAGCGGACAGTACAATGAGCAGTTCTTC. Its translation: CASGQYNEQFF.

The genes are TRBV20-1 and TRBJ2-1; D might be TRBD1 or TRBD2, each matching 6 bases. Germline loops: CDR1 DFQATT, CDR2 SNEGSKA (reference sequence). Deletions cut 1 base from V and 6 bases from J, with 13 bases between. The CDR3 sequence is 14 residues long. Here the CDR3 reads CSARALTGANEQFF. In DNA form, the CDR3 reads TGCAGTGCTAGAGCATTAACGGGGGCCAATGAGCAGTTCTTC.

In DNA form, the CDR3 reads TGCAGTGCTAGAGATTGGGGGACCGGGAGCGAGCAGTACTTC. Translation: CSARDWGTGSEQYF. The V and J genes are TRBV20-1 and TRBJ2-7, with a weak D call TRBD2 (6 bases). V lost 0 bases and J lost 6, with 15 bases in between. Germline V gives CDR1 DFQATT, CDR2 SNEGSKA (reference sequence). The CDR3 covers 14 residues.

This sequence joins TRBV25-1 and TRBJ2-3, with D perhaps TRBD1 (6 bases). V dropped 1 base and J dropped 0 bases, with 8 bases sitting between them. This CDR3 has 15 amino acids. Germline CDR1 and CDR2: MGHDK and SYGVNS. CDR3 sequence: CASSEFRGSTDTQYF. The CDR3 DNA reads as TGTGCCAGCAGTGAATTCAGGGGAAGCACAGATACGCAGTATTTT.

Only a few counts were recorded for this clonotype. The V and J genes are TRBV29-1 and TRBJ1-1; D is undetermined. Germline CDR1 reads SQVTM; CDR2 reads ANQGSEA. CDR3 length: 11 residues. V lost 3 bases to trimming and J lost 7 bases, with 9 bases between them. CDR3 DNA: TGCAGCGTTGATGGGCACCTTGAAGCTTTCTTT. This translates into CSVDGHLEAFF.

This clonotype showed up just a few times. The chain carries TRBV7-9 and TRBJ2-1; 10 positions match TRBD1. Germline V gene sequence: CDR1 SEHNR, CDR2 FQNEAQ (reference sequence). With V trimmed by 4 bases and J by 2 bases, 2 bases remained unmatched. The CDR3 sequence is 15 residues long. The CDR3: CASSYGQGAYNEQFF. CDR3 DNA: TGTGCCAGCAGCTATGGACAGGGGGCCTACAATGAGCAGTTCTTC.

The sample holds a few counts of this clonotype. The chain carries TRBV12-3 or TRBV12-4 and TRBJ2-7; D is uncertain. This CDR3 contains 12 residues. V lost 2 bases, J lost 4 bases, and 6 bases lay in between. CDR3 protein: CASSLSIYEQYF. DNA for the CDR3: TGTGCCAGCAGTTTAAGTATTTACGAGCAGTACTTC.

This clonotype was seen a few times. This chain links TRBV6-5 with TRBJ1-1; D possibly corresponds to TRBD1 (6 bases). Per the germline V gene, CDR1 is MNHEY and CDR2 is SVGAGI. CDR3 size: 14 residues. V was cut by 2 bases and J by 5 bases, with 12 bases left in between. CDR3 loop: CASSYRGRNTEAFF. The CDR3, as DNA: TGTGCCAGCAGTTACAGGGGGAGGAATACTGAAGCTTTCTTT.

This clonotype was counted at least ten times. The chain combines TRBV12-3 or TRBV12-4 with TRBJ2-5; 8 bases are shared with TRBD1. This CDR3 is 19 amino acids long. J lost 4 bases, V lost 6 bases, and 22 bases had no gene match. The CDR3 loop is CASSPESLNQRTGRETQYF. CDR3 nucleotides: TGTGCCAGCAGCCCCGAAAGCTTAAACCAACGGACAGGGCGAGAGACCCAGTACTTC.